Following are 26 T cell receptor beta chains from one sample sequenced in a study of shared clonotypes between healthy human individuals (dated by TCRdb to 2020 to 2021). The method was the immunoSEQ multiplex PCR assay. TCRdb's version of the immuneACCESS table is confined to in-frame rearrangements and falls short of the full clone set. An unresolved V gene accounts for under half of the shortfall where checked; the remainder is of unknown origin. For this sample there are about a million clones; about 77% appear just once. The ten largest clones add up to about 1.5% of the sample. Sequenced input: memory CD4+ T cells sorted from blood. The sample's cell subset or site label, in plain terms: CD45RA-negative fraction. These receptors came from a man aged 18 to 29 in good health.

This clone occurred a few times. The J gene is TRBJ2-1, the V gene TRBV9; TRBD1 matches at 10 bases. V gave up 0 bases and J gave up 4 bases; unmatched junction bases: 1. The CDR3 is 15 residues long. The V gene's germline CDR1 is SGDLS and CDR2 YYNGEE. The CDR3 DNA is TGTGCCAGCAGCGTAGGGGACAGGGGATACAATGAGCAGTTCTTC. Translating gives CASSVGDRGYNEQFF.

V usage is TRBV7-9 and J usage is TRBJ2-1; 8 bases line up with TRBD2. Germline-derived CDR1 and CDR2 are SEHNR and FQNEAQ (reference sequence). This CDR3 spans 15 amino acids. With 2 bases clipped from V and 6 bases from J, the junction kept 6 bases outside the gene matches. This chain's CDR3 is CASSLYGGASNEQFF. The CDR3 bases are TGTGCCAGCAGCTTATACGGGGGGGCGTCCAATGAGCAGTTCTTC.

This clone was detected a few times. The sample has other DNA sequences that encode this CDR3 too. The CDR3 loop reads CASSPKTGFSTDTQYF. DNA of the CDR3: TGCGCCAGCAGCCCGAAGACAGGCTTTTCCACAGATACGCAGTATTTT. This sequence joins TRBV5-1 and TRBJ2-3, with TRBD1 as a possible D gene (6 bases). Trimming took off 4 bases at V and 2 bases at J, with 17 bases between the two ends. CDR3 length equals 16 residues. Germline V gene sequence: CDR1 SGHRS, CDR2 YFSETQ.

This clone was seen more than once but under ten times. The rearrangement joins TRBV4-3 to TRBJ2-3; TRBD2 matches at 15 bases. J lost 7 bases, V lost 0 bases, and 11 bases had no gene match. Germline V lookup: CDR1 LGHNA, CDR2 YSLEER. The CDR3 length is 19 residues. The CDR3 bases are TGCGCCAGCAGCCAAGATAAGGGTGGGACTAGCGGGAGGAAAAATACGCAGTATTTT. Its protein product is CASSQDKGGTSGRKNTQYF.

This chain links TRBV5-1 with TRBJ2-3; D call uncertain. The germline V and J ends were trimmed by 0 bases and 0 bases, with 8 bases remaining between them. This CDR3 has 15 residues. Germline V gene data show CDR1 as SGHRS and CDR2 as YFSETQ. CDR3 residues: CASSLAPSSTDTQYF. The CDR3 DNA is TGCGCCAGCAGCTTGGCCCCGAGTAGCACAGATACGCAGTATTTT.

The chain carries TRBV10-3 and TRBJ1-2; TRBD1 agrees at 8 bases. The germline V gene encodes CDR1 ENHRY and CDR2 SYGVKD. The V segment lost 0 bases and the J segment 8 bases; nucleotides outside the gene matches: 11. This CDR3 comprises 16 residues. The CDR3: CAISESRTGSTQGYTF. In nucleotides, the CDR3 is TGTGCCATCAGTGAGTCTCGGACAGGGAGTACCCAGGGCTACACCTTC.

This sequence joins TRBV18 and TRBJ2-4, with TRBD1 as a possible D gene (6 bases). Germline CDR1 is KGHSH and CDR2 is LQKENI. The CDR3 totals 15 residues. V lost 3 bases to trimming and J lost 0 bases, with 9 bases between them. The CDR3 protein is CASSPPDRAKNIQYF. The CDR3 DNA is TGTGCCAGCTCACCTCCGGACAGAGCCAAAAACATTCAGTACTTC.

The V and J genes are TRBV19 and TRBJ2-7; D ambiguous. Germline V gene sequence: CDR1 LNHDA, CDR2 SQIVND (reference sequence). There are 13 residues in the CDR3. Trimming pared 5 bases from V and 0 bases from J, leaving 8 bases between. CDR3 in DNA: TGTGCCAGTAGTCCGGCCTTCTCCTACGAGCAGTACTTC. Amino acids: CASSPAFSYEQYF.

J is TRBJ2-7 and V is TRBV18; 10 bases are a match to TRBD1. Germline CDR1 and CDR2: KGHSH and LQKENI. V was clipped by 3 bases and J by 5 bases; unmatched bases: 7. This CDR3 is 15 amino acids long. Here the CDR3 DNA reads TGTGCCAGCTCACCGTCCGGGACAGGGGCCCACGAGCAGTACTTC. Its translation is CASSPSGTGAHEQYF.

The genes are TRBV4-2 and TRBJ2-3; D ambiguous. Germline V CDR1 and CDR2: LGHNA, YNFKEQ. The CDR3 contains 11 residues. The V gene lost 4 bases and the J gene lost 5 bases, with 4 bases spanning the gap. The CDR3 DNA sequence: TGTGCCAGCAGCCTTCAAGATACGCAGTATTTT. It specifies CASSLQDTQYF.

This clone has only a few counts. The chain employs TRBV5-6 and TRBJ2-7, with a tentative D call TRBD1 (6 bases). V lost 0 bases and J lost 0, with 10 bases in between. The CDR3 runs to 15 residues. Germline assignment: CDR1 SGHDT and CDR2 YYEEEE. The CDR3 is CASSLGGGISYEQYF. The CDR3 nucleotides are TGTGCCAGCAGCTTGGGAGGGGGAATCTCCTACGAGCAGTACTTC.

V usage is TRBV5-1 and J usage is TRBJ2-7; 7 bases map to TRBD1. Germline V gene lookup returns CDR1 SGHRS and CDR2 YFSETQ. V shed 7 bases, J shed 6 bases, and the junction held 10 bases outside the gene matches. The CDR3 is 13 amino acids. CDR3 sequence (DNA): TGCGCCAGCGGGTCGACAGGGATTTCCGAGCAGTACTTC. Translated: CASGSTGISEQYF.

The rearrangement links TRBV6-5 to TRBJ1-2; D is unclear. In germline, CDR1 is MNHEY, CDR2 SVGAGI. Trimming removed 0 bases from V and 4 bases from J, with 9 bases in between. The CDR3 is 14 amino acids. The CDR3 nucleotides read TGTGCCAGCAGTTACTCGCGGACGCTCTATGGCTACACCTTC. Translated: CASSYSRTLYGYTF.

V gene TRBV6-1 combines with J gene TRBJ1-2; 9 nucleotides match TRBD1. V shed 2 bases, J shed 5 bases, and the junction held 3 bases outside the gene matches. Per germline, CDR1 MNHNS and CDR2 SASEGT. The CDR3 covers 14 residues. The CDR3 DNA follows: TGTGCCAGCAGTGAAAACAGGGGGCAATATGGCTACACCTTC. As protein: CASSENRGQYGYTF.

The gene calls are TRBV4-3 and TRBJ2-7; D tentatively fits TRBD1 or TRBD2 (6 bases each). Germline V lookup: CDR1 LGHNA, CDR2 YSLEER. The CDR3 is 16 amino acids. V lost 1 base and J 2 bases, leaving 15 bases between the germline ends. This chain's CDR3 is CASSQGQGTGAYEQYF. The DNA for the CDR3 is TGCGCCAGCAGCCAAGGGCAGGGGACGGGAGCCTACGAGCAGTACTTC.

V is TRBV30 and J is TRBJ1-2; D uncertain. Trimming pared 5 bases from V and 3 bases from J, leaving 10 bases between. The length of the CDR3 is 12 residues. The germline V gene encodes CDR1 GTSNPN and CDR2 SVGIG (reference sequence). The CDR3 region is CAWGDTYYGYTF. CDR3 sequence (DNA): TGTGCCTGGGGTGACACCTACTATGGCTACACCTTC.

The gene calls are TRBV18 and TRBJ2-7, with TRBD2 as a possible D gene (6 bases). The CDR3 spans 14 residues. CDR1 is KGHSH and CDR2 is LQKENI in the germline V gene. V was pared by 3 bases and J by 2 bases, with 11 bases between. The CDR3 protein is CASSPDSGPYEQYF. CDR3 sequence (DNA): TGTGCCAGCTCACCCGATAGCGGTCCCTACGAGCAGTACTTC.

The chain combines TRBV10-3 with TRBJ1-2; D is possibly TRBD1 (6 bases). Germline CDR1 and CDR2: ENHRY and SYGVKD. This CDR3 is 14 amino acids long. V was trimmed by 11 bases and J by 6 bases, leaving 22 bases between them. CDR3 bases: TGTGCCTCAGACCCTGGGGGGCAGTCCAATGGCTACACCTTC. This gives the protein CASDPGGQSNGYTF.

V is TRBV6-1 and J is TRBJ2-3; perhaps TRBD2 as D (5 bases). From germline, CDR1 is MNHNS and CDR2 SASEGT. V shed 8 bases and J shed 1 base, with 16 bases lying between them. The CDR3 is made up of 15 amino acids. The DNA for the CDR3 is TGTGCCAGCGGTGGGAGCGGAGGATGCACAGATACGCAGTATTTT. Amino acids: CASGGSGGCTDTQYF.

The chain couples TRBV4-3 to TRBJ2-1; D uncertain. With 2 bases removed from V and 8 bases from J, the gap between germline ends came to 1 base. This CDR3 comprises 10 residues. Germline V gives CDR1 LGHNA, CDR2 YSLEER. CDR3 in DNA: TGCGCCAGCAGCCAATATGAGCAGTTCTTC. Its translation: CASSQYEQFF.

The chain joins TRBV18 to TRBJ1-2; perhaps TRBD1 as D (6 bases). The CDR3 is 15 amino acids. Germline V CDR1 and CDR2: KGHSH, LQKENI. V lost 3 bases, J lost 2 bases, and 13 bases lay in between. The CDR3 loop is CASSPPTGANYGYTF. DNA for the CDR3: TGTGCCAGCTCACCTCCGACGGGGGCGAACTATGGCTACACCTTC.

The chain uses TRBV7-2 and TRBJ1-6, with unresolved D. V lost 8 bases, J lost 6 bases, and 8 bases lay in between. Per the germline V gene, CDR1 is SGHTA and CDR2 is FQGNSA. The CDR3 extends over 12 amino acids. CDR3 amino acids: CASRSANSPLHF. CDR3 coding DNA: TGTGCCAGCCGGAGCGCTAATTCACCCCTCCACTTT.

The chain joins TRBV7-3 to TRBJ2-7; D is unclear. The CDR3 loop spans 15 amino acids. Germline lookup yields CDR1 SGHTA and CDR2 FQGTGA. The V gene lost 5 bases and the J gene lost 2 bases, with 16 bases spanning the gap. CDR3 DNA: TGTGCCAGCAGCCGACTTACGATGGGTCCCTACGAGCAGTACTTC. Amino acid sequence: CASSRLTMGPYEQYF.

The sample holds one count of this clone. The chain carries TRBV10-3 and TRBJ1-1; tentatively, D is TRBD1 (6 bases). The CDR3 covers 16 residues. Germline lookup yields CDR1 ENHRY and CDR2 SYGVKD. Trimming left V 4 bases short and J 1 base short, with 16 bases between. This chain's CDR3 is CAISALEGGRNTEAFF. Written as DNA, the CDR3 is TGTGCCATCAGTGCCCTAGAGGGGGGACGGAACACTGAAGCTTTCTTT.

The chain links TRBV7-2 to TRBJ2-3; D gene uncertain. The CDR3 extends over 14 amino acids. The V end lost 2 bases, the J end lost 2 bases, and 8 bases lay between the germline ends. CDR1 and CDR2 (germline): SGHTA, FQGNSA. For the CDR3, the DNA is TGTGCCAGCAGCTTACGCGCAGACACAGATACGCAGTATTTT. The encoded protein is CASSLRADTDTQYF. The full variable domain, its missing parts supplied by reference TRBV7-2 and TRBJ2-3, is GAGVSQSPSNKVTEKGKDVELRCDPISGHTALYWYRQSLGQGLEFLIYFQGNSAPDKSGLPSDRFSAERTGGSVSTLTIQRTQQEDSAVYLCASSLRADTDTQYFGPGTRLTVL.

The rearrangement links TRBV27 to TRBJ1-6, with D maybe TRBD1 (6 bases). V was clipped by 6 bases and J by 4 bases, with 13 bases between them. Germline assignment: CDR1 MNHEY and CDR2 SMNVEV (reference sequence). CDR3 length: 15 amino acids. CDR3 nucleotide sequence: TGTGCCAGCAGCCGCCGGGACACGTATAATTCACCCCTCCACTTT. It is translated as CASSRRDTYNSPLHF.